The rows below give T cell receptor beta chains drawn from one sample of a study of blood T cell repertoires in COVID-19. Measured with immunoSEQ multiplex PCR; TCRdb has only the in-frame clones, and not every one. The top ten clones hold roughly a third of a sample with about 82,000 clones, 75% to 85% of them seen once. The sample consisted of peripheral blood. The receptors stem from a man in his sixties with COVID-19, enrolled during active disease. CDR3s include the opening cysteine and the closing phenylalanine or tryptophan. D genes are given only for firm matches. Where a row states a size, it is once, few, many or the class of an expanded clone; other rows omit it.

V: TRBV3-1/TRBV3-2
size: .
D: TRBD1
J: TRBJ1-2
CDR3: CASSQYRGHGYTF
DNA: TGTGCCAGCAGCCAGTACAGGGGGCACGGCTACACCTTC

V: TRBV24-1
size: .
D: .
J: TRBJ1-2
CDR3: CATSDSDRSYGYTF
DNA: TGTGCCACCAGTGATTCCGACAGATCCTATGGCTACACCTTC

V: TRBV3-1/TRBV3-2
size: .
D: .
J: TRBJ1-6
CDR3: CASSQGWQGRIWKGSPLHF
DNA: TGTGCCAGCAGCCAAGGCTGGCAGGGGCGAATATGGAAGGGTTCACCCCTCCACTTT

V: TRBV18
size: .
D: .
J: TRBJ2-2
CDR3: CASSPNHNRDGAGELFF
DNA: TGTGCCAGCTCACCTAACCACAACAGGGATGGGGCCGGGGAGCTGTTTTTT

V: TRBV20-1
size: .
D: .
J: TRBJ2-7
CDR3: CSAGAGYEQYF
DNA: TGCAGTGCTGGCGCGGGGTACGAGCAGTACTTC

V: TRBV9
size: .
D: .
J: TRBJ1-1
CDR3: CASSVNGGMNTEAFF
DNA: TGTGCCAGCAGCGTAAACGGGGGTATGAACACTGAAGCTTTCTTT

V: TRBV7-8
size: .
D: .
J: TRBJ2-1
CDR3: CASSLLASQNEQFF
DNA: TGTGCCAGCAGCTTATTAGCTTCTCAGAATGAGCAGTTCTTC

V: TRBV6-5
size: .
D: .
J: TRBJ1-1
CDR3: CASREGDPRNTEAFF
DNA: TGTGCCAGCAGAGAGGGAGATCCACGGAACACTGAAGCTTTCTTT

V: TRBV2
size: .
D: .
J: TRBJ2-1
CDR3: CASSVERENEQFF
DNA: TGTGCCAGCAGTGTGGAGAGGGAGAATGAGCAGTTCTTC

V: TRBV4-2
size: medium-sized
D: TRBD2
J: TRBJ2-7
CDR3: CASSQEGYSGRWNEQYF
DNA: TGTGCCAGCAGCCAAGAGGGGTATAGCGGGAGGTGGAACGAGCAGTACTTC